This record looks at one T cell receptor beta chain sequence and its context. Its antigen remains unknown. These data belong to a study of OX40 agonist ivuxolimab in advanced cancers. Study overall: Eligibility admitted prior anti-PD-1, anti-PD-L1 or anti-CTLA-4 therapy; 40% to 50% had some.

Germline loops: CDR1 LNHDA, CDR2 SQIVND (reference sequence). The V gene lost 3 bases and the J gene lost 2 bases, with 15 bases spanning the gap. This CDR3 comprises 16 residues. Measured with immunoSEQ multiplex PCR; TCRdb has only the in-frame clones, and not every one. Seen here are approximately 90,000 clones, over 75% observed once, and the top ten hold about 4%. Study-wide findings and caveats: By week 6 at 0.1 to 3.0 mg/kg, blood CD4+ and CD8+ T cells had expanded clonally.

Specimen: CD4+ or CD8+ T cells sorted from blood, collected in a trial of the OX40 agonist ivuxolimab. The chain combines TRBV19 with TRBJ2-3; TRBD1 might be the D (6 bases). The TCR originated in an adult with an advanced solid tumor such as melanoma, head and neck, liver or kidney cancer. CDR3 DNA: TGTGCCAGTAGTATTGGGGGCAGCCCCTTCACAGATACGCAGTATTTT. As protein: CASSIGGSPFTDTQYF.